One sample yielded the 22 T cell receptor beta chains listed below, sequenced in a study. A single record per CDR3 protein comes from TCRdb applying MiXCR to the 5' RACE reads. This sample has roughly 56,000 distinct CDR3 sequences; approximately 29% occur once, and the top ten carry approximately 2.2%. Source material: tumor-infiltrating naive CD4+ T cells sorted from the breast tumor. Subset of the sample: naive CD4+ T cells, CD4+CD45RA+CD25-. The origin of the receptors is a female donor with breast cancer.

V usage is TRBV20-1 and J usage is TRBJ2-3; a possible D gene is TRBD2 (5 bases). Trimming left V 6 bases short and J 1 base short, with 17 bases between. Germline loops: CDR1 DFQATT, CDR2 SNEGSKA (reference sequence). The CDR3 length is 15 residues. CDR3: CSANERAVGTDTQYF. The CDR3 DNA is TGCAGTGCCAATGAGAGGGCCGTGGGCACAGATACGCAGTATTTT.

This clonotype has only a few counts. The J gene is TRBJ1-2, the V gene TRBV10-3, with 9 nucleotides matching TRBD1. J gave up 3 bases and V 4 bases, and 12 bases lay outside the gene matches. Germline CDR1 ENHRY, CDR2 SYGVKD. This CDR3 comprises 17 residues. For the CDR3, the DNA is TGTGCCATCAGTGGCTCCGCGGGGACAGGGTTCGACTATGGCTACACCTTC. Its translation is CAISGSAGTGFDYGYTF.

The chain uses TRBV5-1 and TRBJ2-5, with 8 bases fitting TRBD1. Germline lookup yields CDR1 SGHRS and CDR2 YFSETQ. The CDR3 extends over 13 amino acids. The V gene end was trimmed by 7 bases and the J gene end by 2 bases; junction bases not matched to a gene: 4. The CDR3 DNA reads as TGCGCCAGCCGCCGGACAGGGCAAGAGACCCAGTACTTC. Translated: CASRRTGQETQYF.

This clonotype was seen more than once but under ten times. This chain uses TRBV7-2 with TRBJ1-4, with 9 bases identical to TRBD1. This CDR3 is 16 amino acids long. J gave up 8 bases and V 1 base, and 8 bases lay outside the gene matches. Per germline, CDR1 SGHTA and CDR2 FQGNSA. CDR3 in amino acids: CASSLVGGTGPEKLFF. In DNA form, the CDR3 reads TGTGCCAGCAGCTTAGTAGGCGGGACAGGGCCCGAAAAACTGTTTTTT.

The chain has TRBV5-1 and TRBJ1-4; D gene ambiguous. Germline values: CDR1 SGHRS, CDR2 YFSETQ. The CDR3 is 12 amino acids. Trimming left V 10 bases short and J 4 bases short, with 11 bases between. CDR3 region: CAGRRDNEKLFF. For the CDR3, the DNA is TGCGCCGGCCGGAGGGATAATGAAAAACTGTTTTTT.

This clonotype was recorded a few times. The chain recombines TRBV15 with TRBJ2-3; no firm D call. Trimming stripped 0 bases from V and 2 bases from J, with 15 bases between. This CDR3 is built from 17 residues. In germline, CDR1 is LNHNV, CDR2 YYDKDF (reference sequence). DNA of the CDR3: TGTGCCACCAGCAGAGATAGGCGCCAAGATGACACAGATACGCAGTATTTT. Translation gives CATSRDRRQDDTDTQYF. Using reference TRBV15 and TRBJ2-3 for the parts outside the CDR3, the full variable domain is DAMVIQNPRYQVTQFGKPVTLSCSQTLNHNVMYWYQQKSSQAPKLLFHYYDKDFNNEADTPDNFQSRRPNTSFCFLDIRSPGLGDTAMYLCATSRDRRQDDTDTQYFGPGTRLTVL.

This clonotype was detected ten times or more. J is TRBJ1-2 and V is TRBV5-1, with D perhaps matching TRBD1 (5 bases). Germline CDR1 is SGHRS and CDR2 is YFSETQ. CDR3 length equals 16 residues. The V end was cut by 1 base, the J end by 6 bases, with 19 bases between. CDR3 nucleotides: TGCGCCAGCAGCTTGATAATGCAGGGCCGCTTGAATGGCTACACCTTC. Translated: CASSLIMQGRLNGYTF.

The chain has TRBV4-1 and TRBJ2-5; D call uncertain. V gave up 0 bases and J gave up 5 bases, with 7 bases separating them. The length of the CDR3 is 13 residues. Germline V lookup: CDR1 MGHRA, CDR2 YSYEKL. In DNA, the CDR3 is TGCGCCAGCAGCCAAGATCTGTACGAGACCCAGTACTTC. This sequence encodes CASSQDLYETQYF.

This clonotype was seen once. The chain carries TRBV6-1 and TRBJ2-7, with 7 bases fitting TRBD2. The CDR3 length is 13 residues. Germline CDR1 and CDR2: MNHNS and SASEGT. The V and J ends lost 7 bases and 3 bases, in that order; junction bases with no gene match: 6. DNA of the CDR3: TGTGCCAGCATAGGAGGGAGGGACTACGAGCAGTACTTC. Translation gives CASIGGRDYEQYF.

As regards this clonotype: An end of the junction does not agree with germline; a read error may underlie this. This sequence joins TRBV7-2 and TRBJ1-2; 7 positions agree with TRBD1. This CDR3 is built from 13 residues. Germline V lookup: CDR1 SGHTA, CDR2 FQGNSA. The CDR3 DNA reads TGTGCCACCGAAGGGACAGCCAACTATGGCTACGCCTTC. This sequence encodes CATEGTANYGYAF.

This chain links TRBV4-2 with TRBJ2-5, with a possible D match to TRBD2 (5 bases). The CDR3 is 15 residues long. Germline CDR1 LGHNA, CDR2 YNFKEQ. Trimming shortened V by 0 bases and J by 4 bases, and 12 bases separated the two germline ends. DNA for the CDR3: TGTGCCAGCAGCCAAGACCGGGGTAGCCCAGAGACCCAGTACTTC. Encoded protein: CASSQDRGSPETQYF.

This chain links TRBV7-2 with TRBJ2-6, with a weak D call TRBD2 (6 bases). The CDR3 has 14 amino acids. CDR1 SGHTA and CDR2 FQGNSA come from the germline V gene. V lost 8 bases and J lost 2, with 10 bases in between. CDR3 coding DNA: TGTGCCAGCGCTCGGAGGGCTGGGGCCAACGTCCTGACTTTC. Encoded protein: CASARRAGANVLTF.

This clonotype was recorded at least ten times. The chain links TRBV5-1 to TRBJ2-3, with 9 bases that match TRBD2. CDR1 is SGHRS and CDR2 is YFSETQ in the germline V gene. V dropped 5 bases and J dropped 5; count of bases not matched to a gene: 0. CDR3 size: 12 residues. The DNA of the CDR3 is TGCGCCAGCAGGCGGGAGGGAGATACGCAGTATTTT. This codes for CASRREGDTQYF.

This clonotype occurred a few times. The CDR3 reads CASSPDAYNEQFF. In nucleotides, the CDR3 is TGTGCCAGCAGCCCGGATGCATACAATGAGCAGTTCTTC. The chain links TRBV11-2 to TRBJ2-1; D remains ambiguous. Between the trimmed V and J ends, which lost 5 bases and 4 bases, there was a span of 9 bases. The germline V gene has CDR1 SGHAT and CDR2 FQNNGV. The CDR3 consists of 13 residues.

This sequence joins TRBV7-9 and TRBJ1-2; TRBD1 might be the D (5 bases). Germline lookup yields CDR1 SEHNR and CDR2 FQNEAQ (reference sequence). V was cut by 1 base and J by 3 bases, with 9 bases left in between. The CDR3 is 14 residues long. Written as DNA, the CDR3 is TGTGCCAGCAGCTTAGGGGGGTTTGACTATGGCTACACCTTC. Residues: CASSLGGFDYGYTF.

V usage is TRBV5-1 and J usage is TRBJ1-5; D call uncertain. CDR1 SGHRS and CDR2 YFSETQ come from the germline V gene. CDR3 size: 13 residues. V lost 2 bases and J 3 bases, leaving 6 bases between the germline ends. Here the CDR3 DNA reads TGCGCCAGCAGCTTAGACTTCAATCAGCCCCAGCATTTT. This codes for CASSLDFNQPQHF.

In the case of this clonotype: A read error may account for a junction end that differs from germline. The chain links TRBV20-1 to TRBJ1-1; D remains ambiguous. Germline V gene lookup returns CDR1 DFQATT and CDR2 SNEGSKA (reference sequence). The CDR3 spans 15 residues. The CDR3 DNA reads TGCAGTACTAGAGCCCCTATTGGGCTGAACACTGAAGCTTTCTTT. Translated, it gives CSTRAPIGLNTEAFF.

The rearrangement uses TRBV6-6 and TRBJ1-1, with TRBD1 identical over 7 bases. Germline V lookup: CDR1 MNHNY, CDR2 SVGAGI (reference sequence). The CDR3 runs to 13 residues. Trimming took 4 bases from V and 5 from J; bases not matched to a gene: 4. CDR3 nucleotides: TGTGCCAGCAGTTCCACAGGGGTGACTGAAGCTTTCTTT. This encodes CASSSTGVTEAFF.

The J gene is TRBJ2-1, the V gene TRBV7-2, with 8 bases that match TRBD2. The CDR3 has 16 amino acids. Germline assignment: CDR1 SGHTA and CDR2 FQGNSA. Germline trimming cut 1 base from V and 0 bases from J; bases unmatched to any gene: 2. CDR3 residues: CASSLVGTSSYNEQFF. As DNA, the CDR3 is TGTGCCAGCAGCTTAGTCGGGACTAGCTCCTACAATGAGCAGTTCTTC.

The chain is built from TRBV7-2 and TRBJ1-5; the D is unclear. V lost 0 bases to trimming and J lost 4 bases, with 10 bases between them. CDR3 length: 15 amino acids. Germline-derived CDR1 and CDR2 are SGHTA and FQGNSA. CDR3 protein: CASSLAGRRNQPQHF. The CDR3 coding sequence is TGTGCCAGCAGCTTAGCTGGACGGAGGAATCAGCCCCAGCATTTT. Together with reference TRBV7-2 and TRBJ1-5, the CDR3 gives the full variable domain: GAGVSQSPSNKVTEKGKDVELRCDPISGHTALYWYRQSLGQGLEFLIYFQGNSAPDKSGLPSDRFSAERTGGSVSTLTIQRTQQEDSAVYLCASSLAGRRNQPQHFGDGTRLSIL.

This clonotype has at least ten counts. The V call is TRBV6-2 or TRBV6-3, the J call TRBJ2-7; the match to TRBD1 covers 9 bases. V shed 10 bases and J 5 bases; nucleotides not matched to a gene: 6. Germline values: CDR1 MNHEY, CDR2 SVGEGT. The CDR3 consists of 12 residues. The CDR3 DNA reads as TGTGCCACGAGGGACAGGGCAAACGAGCAGTACTTC. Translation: CATRDRANEQYF.

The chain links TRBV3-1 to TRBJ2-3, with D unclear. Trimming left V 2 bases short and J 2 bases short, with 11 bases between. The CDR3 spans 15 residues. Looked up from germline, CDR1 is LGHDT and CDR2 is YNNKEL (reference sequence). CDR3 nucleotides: TGTGCCAGCAGCCAACACGAGAGACTCACAGATACGCAGTATTTT. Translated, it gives CASSQHERLTDTQYF.